This record concerns one T cell receptor (beta chain) sequence. Antigen unknown. This CDR3 contains 16 residues. V dropped 5 bases and J dropped 4; count of bases not matched to a gene: 8. Germline CDR1 reads MDHEN; CDR2 reads SYDVKM. This record comes from a study of T cell repertoires in cytomegalovirus infection. Study as a whole: Public TCR beta signatures marked donors with CMV infection and the matching HLA. Overall study results and limits: Summed frequency of public TCR beta families distinguished CMV carriers with the relevant HLA.

TCRdb redid the calling of the reads with MiXCR, one entry per CDR3 protein. This table has under 800,000 distinct CDR3 sequences, roughly 24% appearing once. This receptor was taken from a human donor in good health (CMV status not recorded). Some clones in this sample may be carry-over from other donors' samples. Sequences were obtained from CD8+ T cells from PBMCs. The V call is TRBV28, the J call TRBJ2-2; 9 positions match TRBD2. The CDR3 nucleotides are TGTGCCAGCAGTGCCCTAGCGGGGCTTCTCACCGGGGAGCTGTTTTTT. This gives the protein CASSALAGLLTGELFF.